This T cell receptor (beta chain) was sequenced in a study of blood T cell repertoires in COVID-19. In the study overall: The samples span acute and convalescent COVID-19 from the United States, Italy and Spain. From T cells, B-cell-depleted T cells, or PBMCs came the material, which was cDNA or gDNA.

In germline, CDR1 is MNHEY, CDR2 SMNVEV (reference sequence). The V segment lost 3 bases and the J segment 4 bases; nucleotides outside the gene matches: 2. The CDR3 spans 13 residues. Authors' methods: The authors estimated nucleated cell counts from reference gene primer amplification. The protocol was immunoSEQ multiplex PCR, while the TCRdb copy is restricted to in-frame clones and leaves out a portion. V, J and clone size were drawn from that table, and D and trimming were deduced from the DNA. The sample contains about 190,000 clones, less than 80% of which appear only once. V usage is TRBV27 and J usage is TRBJ2-7, with 8 positions matching TRBD1. Sequenced sample: peripheral blood. This TCR derives from a man aged 45-65 years who had recovered from COVID-19. The CDR3 DNA reads TGTGCCAGCAGTTTGGGACAGGATTACGAGCAGTACTTC. This sequence encodes CASSLGQDYEQYF.